This entry lists 29 T cell receptor beta chains sequenced from one sample in a study of T cells expressing NK-cell markers. TCRdb re-analyzed the 5' RACE reads; it lists each CDR3 protein once, without DNA. The listing records 140,000 to 150,000 distinct CDR3 sequences. The sequenced material came from blood T cells: a sorted CD56 or NKG2C T cell subset, CD4+ or CD8+ T cells, or bulk PBMC T cells (not recorded which). These receptors were taken from a man between 18 and 35 years old in good health.

This rearrangement joins TRBV14 to TRBJ1-5; TCRdb designates TRBD1, a call that cannot be tested without DNA. Germline V lookup: CDR1 SGHDN, CDR2 FVKESK. The CDR3 runs 16 residues. The CDR3 loop reads CASSADTRGHQRPQHF.

V and J are TRBV7-9 and TRBJ2-3; TCRdb indicates TRBD2, and absent DNA this call remains unverified. Germline V gene lookup returns CDR1 SEHNR and CDR2 FQNEAQ (reference sequence). The CDR3 contains 15 residues. The CDR3 is CARLPLAESTDTQYF.

Here the CDR3 reads CASRESSYNEQFF. The chain joins TRBV12-3 or TRBV12-4 to TRBJ2-1. This CDR3 has 13 residues.

The rearrangement uses TRBV19 and TRBJ1-2. The CDR3 consists of 15 residues. The germline V gene encodes CDR1 LNHDA and CDR2 SQIVND (reference sequence). CDR3: CASSTNQGRNYGYTF.

The V call is TRBV25-1, the J call TRBJ2-7. The CDR3 runs 12 residues. CDR1 and CDR2 (germline): MGHDK, SYGVNS. Here the CDR3 reads CASSPAAYEQYF.

V gene TRBV12-3 or TRBV12-4 combines with J gene TRBJ2-1; TCRdb designates TRBD2, a call that cannot be tested without DNA. This CDR3 is 16 amino acids long. This chain's CDR3 is CASSPRGSGSGNEQFF.

J is TRBJ2-2 and V is TRBV12-3 or TRBV12-4; the TRBD1 assignment by TCRdb is unverifiable without DNA. The CDR3 has 13 residues. CDR3 sequence reads: CASSLWGSGELFF.

V is TRBV12-3 or TRBV12-4 and J is TRBJ2-1; TCRdb proposes TRBD1, but this gene call is untestable without DNA. CDR3 length: 13 amino acids. The CDR3 sequence: CASSLSSWGEQFF.

V is TRBV29-1 and J is TRBJ1-2; the D call from TCRdb, TRBD1, cannot be confirmed without DNA. CDR1 is SQVTM, CDR2 ANQGSEA, per germline. The CDR3 length is 12 residues. The CDR3 loop reads CSVEGAQGGYTF.

The rearrangement uses TRBV30 and TRBJ2-7. The CDR3 is 13 amino acids. The germline V gene encodes CDR1 GTSNPN and CDR2 SVGIG (reference sequence). CDR3 sequence reads: CAWSVSSSYEQYF.

The chain links TRBV5-1 to TRBJ2-1; TCRdb selects TRBD2, and the lack of DNA leaves this call unchecked. The CDR3 sequence is 14 residues long. Per the germline V gene, CDR1 is SGHRS and CDR2 is YFSETQ. The CDR3 sequence: CASSLRTRPNEQFF.

The rearrangement joins TRBV2 to TRBJ2-4; the D call of TRBD1 rests on TCRdb alone, since no DNA is present to check it. Germline values: CDR1 SNHLY, CDR2 FYNNEI. CDR3 length: 14 residues. The CDR3 here is CASSAQPGQPTQYF. The variable domain in full, with the rest retrieved from reference TRBV2 and TRBJ2-4, is EPEVTQTPSHQVTQMGQEVILRCVPISNHLYFYWYRQILGQKVEFLVSFYNNEISEKSEIFDDQFSVERPDGSNFTLKIRSTKLEDSAMYFCASSAQPGQPTQYFGAGTRLSVL.

V and J are TRBV7-9 and TRBJ2-1; TCRdb reports TRBD1, a call that lacks DNA to check it against. CDR1 SEHNR and CDR2 FQNEAQ come from the germline V gene (reference sequence). This CDR3 has 12 residues. The CDR3 loop reads CARGGKENEQFF.

The J gene is TRBJ2-7, the V gene TRBV12-3 or TRBV12-4; TCRdb names TRBD1, which stays unverified in the absence of DNA. The CDR3 contains 13 residues. The CDR3 loop reads CASSWGHLYEQYF.

CDR3: CASSYIQGLETQYF. The chain couples TRBV6-5 to TRBJ2-5; as DNA is missing, the TRBD1 call by TCRdb cannot be tested. This CDR3 has 14 amino acids. Germline lookup yields CDR1 MNHEY and CDR2 SVGAGI.

V usage is TRBV11-2 and J usage is TRBJ2-2. The germline gives CDR1 SGHAT, CDR2 FQNNGV. The CDR3 contains 14 residues. The CDR3 is CASSFGPSAGELFF.

The chain has TRBV19 and TRBJ2-2; there is no DNA to check the TCRdb D call of TRBD1. Germline-derived CDR1 and CDR2 are LNHDA and SQIVND (reference sequence). The CDR3 totals 16 residues. This CDR3 is CARQTMDSTNTGELFF.

The CDR3 is CASSDTWQGEEQFF. V gene TRBV4-1 combines with J gene TRBJ2-1; TCRdb returns TRBD1, unconfirmable since there is no DNA. The CDR3 is 14 residues long. The V gene's germline CDR1 is MGHRA and CDR2 YSYEKL.

The CDR3 loop reads CASSLDFRWENYGYTF. The rearrangement links TRBV12-3 or TRBV12-4 to TRBJ1-2. The CDR3 has 16 amino acids.

This chain links TRBV28 with TRBJ2-1; there is no DNA to check the TCRdb D call of TRBD1. This CDR3 is 14 amino acids long. CDR1 and CDR2 from the germline V gene are MDHEN and SYDVKM. CDR3 sequence: CASSSTGNNNEQFF.

The chain uses TRBV10-3 and TRBJ2-2; TCRdb calls TRBD1, which cannot be checked without DNA. CDR3 length: 17 residues. Looked up from germline, CDR1 is ENHRY and CDR2 is SYGVKD. CDR3 sequence reads: CAISGQGPSLYTGELFF.

V usage is TRBV20-1 and J usage is TRBJ1-2; the D call from TCRdb, TRBD1, cannot be confirmed without DNA. Germline CDR1 is DFQATT and CDR2 is SNEGSKA (reference sequence). The CDR3 totals 14 residues. The CDR3 sequence: CSADPGTGAWGYTF.

The V and J genes are TRBV5-1 and TRBJ2-3; checking the TCRdb D call of TRBD1 is not possible without DNA. Per the germline V gene, CDR1 is SGHRS and CDR2 is YFSETQ. The CDR3 loop spans 18 amino acids. The CDR3 is CASSLVALKQGAADTQYF.

The chain uses TRBV7-9 and TRBJ2-1; TCRdb reports TRBD1, a call that lacks DNA to check it against. Looked up from germline, CDR1 is SEHNR and CDR2 is FQNEAQ (reference sequence). This CDR3 has 15 residues. This CDR3 is CATPPGQAKYNEQFF.

V and J are TRBV7-9 and TRBJ2-4; the D gene TCRdb calls, TRBD1, cannot be checked with no DNA. CDR1 and CDR2 (germline): SEHNR, FQNEAQ (reference sequence). This CDR3 comprises 15 residues. CDR3 in amino acids: CASSLARYRENIQYF.

V usage is TRBV13 and J usage is TRBJ1-1; TCRdb lists TRBD1, though no DNA is available to test this call. Germline assignment: CDR1 PRHDT and CDR2 FYEKMQ (reference sequence). The CDR3 length is 15 residues. The CDR3 reads CASSPRGGGQREAFF.

This chain joins TRBV20-1 and TRBJ2-1; TCRdb reports TRBD2, a call that lacks DNA to check it against. Germline CDR1 is DFQATT and CDR2 is SNEGSKA (reference sequence). The CDR3 has 14 amino acids. CDR3 sequence reads: CSAPKREVYNEQFF.

The rearrangement uses TRBV24-1 and TRBJ1-5. This CDR3 is built from 13 residues. Germline V gene data show CDR1 as KGHDR and CDR2 as SFDVKD. CDR3 region: CATSEGQNQPQHF.

This rearrangement joins TRBV9 to TRBJ2-5; the TRBD1 assignment by TCRdb is unverifiable without DNA. This CDR3 is built from 16 residues. Germline CDR1 is SGDLS and CDR2 is YYNGEE. This CDR3 reads CASSVVLGRGEETQYF.